This T cell receptor (beta chain) was observed in a study of PD-L1 blockade in urothelial cancer. Study-wide background: Blood analysis was done at 3 weeks (second dose) and 6 weeks after treatment began.

With 3 bases clipped from V and 4 bases from J, the junction kept 8 bases outside the gene matches. This CDR3 spans 15 amino acids. Germline CDR1 and CDR2: LNHDA and SQIVND (reference sequence). A spike-in of synthetic TCR analog templates was added to each PCR. Sequencing was performed with immunoSEQ multiplex PCR; in TCRdb, only in-frame clones are kept and a portion is missing. The sample lists roughly 56,000 clones, around 79% occurring once. The chain uses TRBV19 and TRBJ1-1; the match to TRBD1 covers 7 bases. The sequences come from PBMCs, collected around atezolizumab (anti-PD-L1) treatment. The receptor's source is a man aged 70 or older with urothelial cancer. The CDR3 sequence: CASSIVFQGGTEAFF. The CDR3 nucleotides are TGTGCCAGTAGTATTGTTTTCCAGGGGGGCACTGAAGCTTTCTTT.